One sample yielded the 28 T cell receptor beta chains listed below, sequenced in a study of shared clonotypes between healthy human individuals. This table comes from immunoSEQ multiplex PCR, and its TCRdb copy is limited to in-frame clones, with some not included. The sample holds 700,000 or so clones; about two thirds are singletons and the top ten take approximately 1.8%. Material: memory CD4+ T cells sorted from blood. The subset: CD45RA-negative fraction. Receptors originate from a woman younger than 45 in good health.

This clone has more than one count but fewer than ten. This CDR3 reads CASSSTGFSGNTIYF. CDR3 coding DNA: TGTGCCAGCAGTTCGACAGGGTTCTCTGGAAACACCATATATTTT. The chain carries TRBV28 and TRBJ1-3; TRBD1 matches 7 bases. The J segment lost 0 bases and the V segment lost 4 bases, leaving 3 bases of the junction unmatched. There are 15 residues in the CDR3. Germline CDR1 MDHEN, CDR2 SYDVKM.

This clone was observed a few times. CDR3 DNA sequence: TGCGCCATCCCCCCGGGGGAGGTGGCCAAAAACATTCAGTACTTC. It is translated as CAIPPGEVAKNIQYF. The chain links TRBV23-1 to TRBJ2-4; perhaps TRBD2 as D (6 bases). TRBV23-1 is an ORF, and what it does is uncertain. Trimming shortened V by 10 bases and J by 1 base, and 17 bases separated the two germline ends. This CDR3 has 15 amino acids.

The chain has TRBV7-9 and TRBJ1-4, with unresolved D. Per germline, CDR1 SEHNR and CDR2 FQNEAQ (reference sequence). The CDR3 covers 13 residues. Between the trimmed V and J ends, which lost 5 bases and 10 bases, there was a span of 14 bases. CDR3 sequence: CASSQFSVGKLFF. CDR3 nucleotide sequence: TGTGCCAGCAGCCAGTTCTCGGTAGGAAAACTGTTTTTT.

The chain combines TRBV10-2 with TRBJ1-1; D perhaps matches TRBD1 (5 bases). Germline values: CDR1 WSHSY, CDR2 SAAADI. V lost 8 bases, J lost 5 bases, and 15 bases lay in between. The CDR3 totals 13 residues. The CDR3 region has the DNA TGCGCCAGCTTAAGGGGAGAAGAAACTGAAGCTTTCTTT. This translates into CASLRGEETEAFF.

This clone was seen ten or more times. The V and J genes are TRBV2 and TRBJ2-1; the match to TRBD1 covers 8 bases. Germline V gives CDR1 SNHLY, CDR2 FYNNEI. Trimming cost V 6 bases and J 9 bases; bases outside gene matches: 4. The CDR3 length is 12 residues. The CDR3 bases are TGTGCCAGCAGCGGACAGGGCACTGAGCAGTTCTTC. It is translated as CASSGQGTEQFF.

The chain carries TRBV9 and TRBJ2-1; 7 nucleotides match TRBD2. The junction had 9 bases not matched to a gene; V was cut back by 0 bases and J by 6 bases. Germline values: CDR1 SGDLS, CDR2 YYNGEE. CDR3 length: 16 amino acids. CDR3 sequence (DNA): TGTGCCAGCAGCGTAGGAGGGGCGGGAGCTGCCAATGAGCAGTTCTTC. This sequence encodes CASSVGGAGAANEQFF.

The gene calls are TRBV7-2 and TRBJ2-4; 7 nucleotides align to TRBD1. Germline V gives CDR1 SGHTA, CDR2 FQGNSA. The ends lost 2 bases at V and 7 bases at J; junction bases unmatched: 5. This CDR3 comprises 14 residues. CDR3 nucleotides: TGTGCCAGCAGCTTACAGGCCAGGGGGAACATTCAGTACTTC. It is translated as CASSLQARGNIQYF.

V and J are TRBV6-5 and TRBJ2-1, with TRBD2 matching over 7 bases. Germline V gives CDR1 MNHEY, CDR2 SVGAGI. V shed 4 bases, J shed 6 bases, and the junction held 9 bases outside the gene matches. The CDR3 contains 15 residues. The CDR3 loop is CASSFSGYSANEQFF. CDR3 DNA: TGTGCCAGCAGTTTTAGCGGGTATTCCGCCAATGAGCAGTTCTTC.

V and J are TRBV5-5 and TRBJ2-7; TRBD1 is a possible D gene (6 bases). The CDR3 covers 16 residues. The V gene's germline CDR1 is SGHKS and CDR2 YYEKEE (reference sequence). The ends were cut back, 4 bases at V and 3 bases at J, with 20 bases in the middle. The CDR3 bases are TGTGCCAGCAGCGCCCTCACAGGGAACCGACTCTACGAGCAGTACTTC. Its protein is CASSALTGNRLYEQYF.

CDR3 residues: CASTRDPMKETQYF. CDR3 nucleotides: TGTGCCAGCACCAGGGACCCAATGAAAGAGACCCAGTACTTC. V and J are TRBV28 and TRBJ2-5; D may be TRBD1 or TRBD2 (5 bases each). Trimming took off 7 bases at V and 3 bases at J, with 15 bases between the two ends. Germline V gives CDR1 MDHEN, CDR2 SYDVKM. The CDR3 runs to 14 residues.

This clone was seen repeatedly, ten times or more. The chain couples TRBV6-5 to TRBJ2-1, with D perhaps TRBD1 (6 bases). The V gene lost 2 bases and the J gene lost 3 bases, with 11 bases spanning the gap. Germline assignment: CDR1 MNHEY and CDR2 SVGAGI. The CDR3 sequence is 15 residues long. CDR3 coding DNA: TGTGCCAGCAGTTACGGGCTAGGGGGCTACAATGAGCAGTTCTTC. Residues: CASSYGLGGYNEQFF.

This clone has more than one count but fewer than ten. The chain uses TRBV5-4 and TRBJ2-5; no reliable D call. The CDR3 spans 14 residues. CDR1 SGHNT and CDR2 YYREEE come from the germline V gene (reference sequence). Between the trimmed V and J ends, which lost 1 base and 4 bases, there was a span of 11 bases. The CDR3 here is CASSLKRTTETQYF. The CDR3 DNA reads TGTGCCAGCAGCTTGAAGAGGACCACAGAGACCCAGTACTTC.

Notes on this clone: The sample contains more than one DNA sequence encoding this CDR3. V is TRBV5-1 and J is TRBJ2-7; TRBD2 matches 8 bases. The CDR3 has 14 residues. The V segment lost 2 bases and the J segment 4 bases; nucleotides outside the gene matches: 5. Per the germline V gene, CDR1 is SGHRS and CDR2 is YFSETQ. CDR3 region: CASSFGAGVYEQYF. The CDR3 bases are TGCGCCAGCAGCTTCGGAGCGGGAGTATACGAGCAGTACTTC.

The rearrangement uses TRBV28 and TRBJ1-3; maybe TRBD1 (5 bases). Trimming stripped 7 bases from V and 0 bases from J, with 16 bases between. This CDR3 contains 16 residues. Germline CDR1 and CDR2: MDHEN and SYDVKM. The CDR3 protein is CASKKTLGGSGNTIYF. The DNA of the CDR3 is TGTGCCAGCAAGAAGACTTTGGGGGGCTCTGGAAACACCATATATTTT. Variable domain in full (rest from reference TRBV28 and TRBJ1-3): DVKVTQSSRYLVKRTGEKVFLECVQDMDHENMFWYRQDPGLGLRLIYFSYDVKMKEKGDIPEGYSVSREKKERFSLILESASTNQTSMYLCASKKTLGGSGNTIYFGEGSWLTVV.

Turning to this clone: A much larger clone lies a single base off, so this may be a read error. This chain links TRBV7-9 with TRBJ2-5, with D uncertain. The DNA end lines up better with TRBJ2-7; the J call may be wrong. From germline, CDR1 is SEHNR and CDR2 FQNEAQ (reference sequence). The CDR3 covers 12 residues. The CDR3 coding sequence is TGTGCCAGCAGCTTAAGGTCCTACGAGCAGTACTTC. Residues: CASSLRSYEQYF.

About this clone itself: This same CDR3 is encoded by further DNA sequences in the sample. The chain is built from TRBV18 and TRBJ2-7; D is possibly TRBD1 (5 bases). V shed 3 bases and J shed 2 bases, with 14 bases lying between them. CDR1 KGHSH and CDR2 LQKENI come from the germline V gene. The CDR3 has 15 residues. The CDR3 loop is CASSPGTGRTYEQYF. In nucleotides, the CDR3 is TGTGCCAGCTCACCCGGAACAGGCAGAACCTACGAGCAGTACTTC.

The CDR3 DNA reads TGCGCCAGCAGCGAAGGGACTGCATTAAACATTCAGTACTTC. This translates into CASSEGTALNIQYF. This sequence joins TRBV5-1 and TRBJ2-4, with D possibly being TRBD2 (6 bases). Germline values: CDR1 SGHRS, CDR2 YFSETQ. The CDR3 totals 14 residues. The V and J ends lost 4 bases and 6 bases respectively, with 14 bases between them.

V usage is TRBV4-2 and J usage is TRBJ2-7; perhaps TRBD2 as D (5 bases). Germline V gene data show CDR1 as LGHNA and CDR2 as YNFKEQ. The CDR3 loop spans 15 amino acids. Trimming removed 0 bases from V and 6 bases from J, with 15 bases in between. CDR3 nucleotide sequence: TGTGCCAGCAGCCAAGATCGCGACCTAGCAGCCGAGCAGTACTTC. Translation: CASSQDRDLAAEQYF.

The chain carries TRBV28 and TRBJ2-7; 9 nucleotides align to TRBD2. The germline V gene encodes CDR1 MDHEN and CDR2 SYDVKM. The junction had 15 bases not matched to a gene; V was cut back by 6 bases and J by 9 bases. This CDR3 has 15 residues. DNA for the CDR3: TGTGCCAGCAGGCCTCTCGCGGGAGGGTTCTTCGGGCAGTACTTC. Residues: CASRPLAGGFFGQYF.

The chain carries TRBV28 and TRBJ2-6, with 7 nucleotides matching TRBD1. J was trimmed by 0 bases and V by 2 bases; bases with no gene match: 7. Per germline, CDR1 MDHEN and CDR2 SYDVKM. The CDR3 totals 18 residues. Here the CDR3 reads CASSLDRDRFSGANVLTF. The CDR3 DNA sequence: TGTGCCAGCAGTTTAGACAGGGACCGATTCTCTGGGGCCAACGTCCTGACTTTC.

As DNA, the CDR3 is TGTGCCATCAGTGTGGTGGGGGCGAACACTGAAGCTTTCTTT. It is translated as CAISVVGANTEAFF. This rearrangement joins TRBV10-3 to TRBJ1-1; tentatively, D is TRBD1 (6 bases). This CDR3 contains 14 residues. CDR1 is ENHRY and CDR2 is SYGVKD in the germline V gene. The V and J ends lost 4 bases and 1 base respectively, with 10 bases between them.

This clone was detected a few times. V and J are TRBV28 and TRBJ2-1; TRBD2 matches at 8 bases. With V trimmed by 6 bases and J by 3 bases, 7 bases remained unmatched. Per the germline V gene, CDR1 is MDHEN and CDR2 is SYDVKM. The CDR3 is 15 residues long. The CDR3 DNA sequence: TGTGCCAGCAGCCCTGGAGCGGGAGACTACAATGAGCAGTTCTTC. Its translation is CASSPGAGDYNEQFF.

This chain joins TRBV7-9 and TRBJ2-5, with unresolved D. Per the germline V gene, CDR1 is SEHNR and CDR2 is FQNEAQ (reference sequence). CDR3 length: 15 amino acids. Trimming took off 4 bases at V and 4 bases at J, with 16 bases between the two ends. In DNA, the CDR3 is TGTGCCAGCAGCTCAGGATCAAGATGGGGAGAGACCCAGTACTTC. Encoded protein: CASSSGSRWGETQYF.

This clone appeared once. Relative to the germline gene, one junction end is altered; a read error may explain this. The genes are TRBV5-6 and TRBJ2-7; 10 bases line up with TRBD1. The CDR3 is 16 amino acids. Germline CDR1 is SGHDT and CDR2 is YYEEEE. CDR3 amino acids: CASSSVRGQGLYQQYF. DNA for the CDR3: TGTGCCAGCAGCTCCGTTCGGGGACAGGGGCTCTACCAGCAGTACTTC.

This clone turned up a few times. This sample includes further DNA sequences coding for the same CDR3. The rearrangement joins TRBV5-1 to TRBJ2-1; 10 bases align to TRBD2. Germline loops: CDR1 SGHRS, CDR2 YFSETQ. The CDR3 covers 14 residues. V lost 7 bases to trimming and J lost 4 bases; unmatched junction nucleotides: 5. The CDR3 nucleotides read TGCGCCAGCGGTGCTAGCGGGGGATACAATGAGCAGTTCTTC. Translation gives CASGASGGYNEQFF.

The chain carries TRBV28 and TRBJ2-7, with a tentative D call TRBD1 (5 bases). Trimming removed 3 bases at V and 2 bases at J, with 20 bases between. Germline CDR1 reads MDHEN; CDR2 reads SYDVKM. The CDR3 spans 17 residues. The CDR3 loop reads CASSFSADSSPTYEQYF. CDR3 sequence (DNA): TGTGCCAGCAGTTTCTCCGCCGACAGCTCTCCTACCTACGAGCAGTACTTC.

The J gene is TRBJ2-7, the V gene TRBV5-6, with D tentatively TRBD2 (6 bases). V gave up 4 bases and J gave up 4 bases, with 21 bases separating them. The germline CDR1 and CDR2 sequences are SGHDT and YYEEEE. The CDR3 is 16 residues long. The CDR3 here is CASSHRGGLSKYEQYF. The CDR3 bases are TGTGCCAGCAGCCACCGGGGAGGACTATCGAAATACGAGCAGTACTTC.

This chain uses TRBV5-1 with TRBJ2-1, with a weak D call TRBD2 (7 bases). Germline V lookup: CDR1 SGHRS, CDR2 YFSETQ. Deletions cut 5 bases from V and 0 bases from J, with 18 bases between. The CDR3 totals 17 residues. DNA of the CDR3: TGCGCCAGCAGGGGAGGAGCGGGACACAGCTCCTACAATGAGCAGTTCTTC. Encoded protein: CASRGGAGHSSYNEQFF.